Listed below are T cell receptor beta chains from one sample, sequenced in a study of long-term antiretroviral therapy in people with HIV. The method was immunoSEQ multiplex PCR; TCRdb's version includes in-frame clones alone and lacks a portion of them. Of under 25,000 clones listed, 76% were seen once; the top ten hold approximately 10%. Sequencing used unsorted PBMCs, obtained 0.5 years before starting antiretroviral therapy. All receptors come from a man aged 18-30 years with HIV. The CDR3 runs from the conserved cysteine through the conserved F or W. D genes are given only for firm matches. Size is omitted from some rows. Given values are once, few, many or a class for expanded clones.

j_call clone_size v_call d_call cdr3_nt cdr3_aa
TRBJ2-7 NA TRBV5-4 NA TGTGCCATTTCGGACGCGTCCTACGAGCAGTACTTC CAISDASYEQYF
TRBJ2-7 few TRBV6-5 NA TGTGCCAGCAGTTGCCGGGACCGAGCCTACGAGCAGTACTTC CASSCRDRAYEQYF
TRBJ1-4 NA TRBV5-5 TRBD1 TGTGCCAGCAGCTTCAGGGGACAGGCTAATGAAAAACTGTTTTTT CASSFRGQANEKLFF
TRBJ1-3 few TRBV19 NA TGTGCCAGTAGCGACAGTAGGGGGAAAGCGGGAAACACCATATATTTT CASSDSRGKAGNTIYF
TRBJ1-2 NA TRBV7-9 NA TGTGCCAGCAGCCCAGGGACGGATTATGGCTACACCTTC CASSPGTDYGYTF
TRBJ1-1 once TRBV2 TRBD1 TGTGCCAGCAGTGACCTTGAACAGGGGGCGGACACTGAAGCTTTCTTT CASSDLEQGADTEAFF
TRBJ2-3 NA TRBV27 NA TGTGCCAGCCGCCCCCGGGACACACCAGGAGATACGCAGTATTTT CASRPRDTPGDTQYF
TRBJ2-5 once TRBV6-5 NA TGTGCCAGCACCCAGGGGGGGCGAGGGGAGACCCAGTACTTC CASTQGGRGETQYF
TRBJ1-1 NA TRBV5-4 NA TGTGCCAGCAGCCCACGACAGACGAACACTGAAGCTTTCTTT CASSPRQTNTEAFF
TRBJ1-1 NA TRBV11-2 NA TGTGCCAGCAGCTTGGATGGGACAAGGGGGATGAACACTGAAGCTTTCTTT CASSLDGTRGMNTEAFF
TRBJ2-2 few TRBV10-1 NA TGCGCCAGCAGTGACAGGGACACCGGGGAGCTGTTTTTT CASSDRDTGELFF
TRBJ1-5 once TRBV25-1 TRBD1 TGTGCCAGCAGCCTCCCCGGACAGGGAGGCAATCAGCCCCAGCATTTT CASSLPGQGGNQPQHF
TRBJ2-2 few TRBV5-4 NA TGTGCCAGCAGCTTGATCGCGGGGGAGCTGTTTTTT CASSLIAGELFF
TRBJ2-7 few TRBV4-3 TRBD2 TGCGCCAGCAGCCAAGATAAAGCTAGCGGGAACTACGAGCAGTACTTC CASSQDKASGNYEQYF
TRBJ2-3 NA TRBV9 TRBD1 TGTGCCAGCAGCGTCCCTCGACAGGGGACGCCCACAGATACGCAGTATTTT CASSVPRQGTPTDTQYF
TRBJ1-2 NA TRBV28 NA TGTGCCGCCAGCTCCCCTTATGGCTACACCTTC CAASSPYGYTF
TRBJ1-1 NA TRBV5-1 TRBD1 TGCGCCAGCCGTAGTATGGGACAGGGGAACACTGAAGCTTTCTTT CASRSMGQGNTEAFF
TRBJ1-2 medium-sized TRBV25-1 NA TGTGCCAGCAGTTATCCGGATGGCTACACCTTC CASSYPDGYTF
TRBJ1-2 few TRBV19 TRBD1 TGTGCCAGTAGTATCGACGGACAGGGAGCTAACTATGGCTACACCTTC CASSIDGQGANYGYTF
TRBJ2-2 NA TRBV27 NA TGTGCCAGCAAACTGCCTGGGTTTGCCACCGGGGAGCTGTTTTTT CASKLPGFATGELFF
TRBJ2-7 once TRBV4-1 NA TGCGCCAGCAGCCGGGCCCCGGGACCGACCTACGAGCAGTACTTC CASSRAPGPTYEQYF
TRBJ2-7 NA TRBV28 TRBD2 TGTGCCAGCAGCCCGGGGGGGACCTACGAGCAGTACTTC CASSPGGTYEQYF
TRBJ2-1 medium-sized TRBV11-3 TRBD2 TGTGCCAGCAGCCTCAGCGACGGGAGGGATGGGAATGAGCAGTTCTTC CASSLSDGRDGNEQFF
TRBJ2-1 once TRBV21-1 NA TGTGCCAGCAGCAAAGGGGAGGGGGGCCCGATTCCCTACAATGAGCAGTTCTTC CASSKGEGGPIPYNEQFF
TRBJ2-1 NA TRBV25-1 NA TGTGCCAGCAGAAATCCCATCGCTAAAGCGGGGACAAACAATGAGCAGTTCTTC CASRNPIAKAGTNNEQFF
TRBJ2-1 NA TRBV11-1 NA TGTGCCAGCAGCTCCCCCCACGGGAGCTCTGAGCAGTTCTTC CASSSPHGSSEQFF
TRBJ1-2 few TRBV28 NA TGTGCCAGCAGTCCCATAGGGAACTATGGCTACACCTTC CASSPIGNYGYTF
TRBJ1-2 NA TRBV5-6 TRBD1 TGTGCCAGCAGCGGGGGACAGGGGGCCTATGGCTACACCTTC CASSGGQGAYGYTF
TRBJ1-2 NA TRBV7-9 TRBD1 TGTGCCAGCAGCCCCGTGGGACAGTATTATGGCTACACCTTC CASSPVGQYYGYTF
TRBJ1-2 few TRBV27 TRBD1 TGTGCCAGCAGTCCGACCCGGGACAGGGGAAAAAGTGTAGATGGCTACACCTTC CASSPTRDRGKSVDGYTF
TRBJ1-1 NA TRBV19 NA TGTGCCAGTACAAGGTCGACTGAAGCTTTCTTT CASTRSTEAFF
TRBJ2-1 once TRBV6-1 NA TGTGCCAGCAGTCCCCGGGTCACTGAGCAGTTCTTC CASSPRVTEQFF
TRBJ1-2 NA TRBV7-9 NA TGTGCCAGCAGCTTATTAGAGAGTGGCTACACCTTC CASSLLESGYTF
TRBJ2-2 NA TRBV14 NA TGTGCCAGCAGCCAAGATGGGGGTTTATACGGGGAGCTGTTTTTT CASSQDGGLYGELFF
TRBJ1-1 NA TRBV13 NA TGTGCCAGCAGCTTATCGGACAGAAAAGCTTTCTTT CASSLSDRKAFF
TRBJ2-1 NA TRBV28 NA TGTGCCAGCAGGCCCCCTGTTCAAGACCCCAACGAAGAGCAGTTCTTC CASRPPVQDPNEEQFF
TRBJ2-1 NA TRBV7-3 NA TGTGCCAGCAGCTTAACGTTCGACAATGAGCAGTTCTTC CASSLTFDNEQFF
TRBJ2-5 NA TRBV27 NA TGTGCCAGCAGTTTGGTACTAAAAGAGACCCAGTACTTC CASSLVLKETQYF
TRBJ2-7 NA TRBV19 NA TGTGCCAGTAGTATTTATAGGAACACCTACGAGCAGTACTTC CASSIYRNTYEQYF
TRBJ2-1 NA TRBV2 TRBD1 TGTGCCAGCAGTTTCCCAGGGACAGGATACAATGAGCAGTTCTTC CASSFPGTGYNEQFF
TRBJ2-1 NA TRBV18 TRBD2 TGTGCCAGCTCACCACCTAAGGCTAGCGGGATCTACAATGAGCAGTTCTTC CASSPPKASGIYNEQFF
TRBJ2-1 NA TRBV4-1 TRBD2 TGCGCCAGCAGCCACTCAGCGGGAGGGGACAATGAGCAGTTCTTC CASSHSAGGDNEQFF
TRBJ2-2 NA TRBV27 TRBD1 TGTGCCAGCAGTCCCTGGCCCCCCGGGACAGAGAACACCGGGGAGCTGTTTTTT CASSPWPPGTENTGELFF
TRBJ2-7 NA TRBV29-1 NA TGCAGCGTGGGAGGGGGTTCGACCTACGAGCAGTACTTC CSVGGGSTYEQYF
TRBJ2-7 NA TRBV7-8 NA TGTGCCAGCAGCCTGCAAACCAGCGCGACCTACGAGCAGTACTTC CASSLQTSATYEQYF
TRBJ2-3 NA TRBV19 NA TGTGCCAGTAGTAGCCAACAGGGTCCTACGCAGTATTTT CASSSQQGPTQYF
TRBJ2-1 NA TRBV6-1 TRBD2 TGTGCCAGCAGTGAAGTGCCTAGCGGGGATGGTACTGAGCAGTTCTTC CASSEVPSGDGTEQFF
TRBJ1-1 NA TRBV7-9 TRBD1 TGTGCCAGCAGCTTGTCCGGGACAGGGGGCACTGAAGCTTTCTTT CASSLSGTGGTEAFF
TRBJ2-7 NA TRBV7-7 NA TGTGCCAGCAGCTCTTCGGGACCCTACGAGCAGTACTTC CASSSSGPYEQYF
TRBJ2-7 NA TRBV5-4 NA TGTGCCAGCAGCTTGGCGGCAGGCGAGCAGTACTTC CASSLAAGEQYF
TRBJ1-1 once TRBV19 NA TGTGCCAGTACCCAAGGAACGATTGGAAGGATGACTGAAGCTTTCTTT CASTQGTIGRMTEAFF
TRBJ1-4 few TRBV7-6 NA TGTGCCAGCAGCCAAATCCCTGCAACTAATGAAAAACTGTTTTTT CASSQIPATNEKLFF
TRBJ2-7 NA TRBV7-9 NA TGTGCCAGCAGTTCAGAGAGGGGAAGCTACGAGCAGTACTTC CASSSERGSYEQYF
TRBJ1-2 once TRBV6-1 NA TGTGCCAGCAGTGAAGCAATGTATGGTAGGGGATCCAGTTATGGCTACACCTTC CASSEAMYGRGSSYGYTF
TRBJ2-3 NA TRBV4-1 NA TGCGCCAGCAGCCCTAAGGCAGCAGATACGCAGTATTTT CASSPKAADTQYF
TRBJ2-1 few TRBV19 NA TGTGCCAGTAGTTCGGGTTCAGTCTACAATGAGCAGTTCTTC CASSSGSVYNEQFF
TRBJ2-5 NA TRBV11-2 TRBD1 TGTGCCAGCAGCCCCATAGCCCGGGACAGGGGGACTTTAGGGACCCAGTACTTC CASSPIARDRGTLGTQYF
TRBJ1-6 NA TRBV19 NA TGTGCCAGTAGTATTTTCGGCGGCCCTAGCCTTAATTCACCCCTCCACTTT CASSIFGGPSLNSPLHF
TRBJ2-7 NA TRBV18 NA TGTGCCAGCTCACCAGACGAGGGGTACGAGCAGTACTTC CASSPDEGYEQYF